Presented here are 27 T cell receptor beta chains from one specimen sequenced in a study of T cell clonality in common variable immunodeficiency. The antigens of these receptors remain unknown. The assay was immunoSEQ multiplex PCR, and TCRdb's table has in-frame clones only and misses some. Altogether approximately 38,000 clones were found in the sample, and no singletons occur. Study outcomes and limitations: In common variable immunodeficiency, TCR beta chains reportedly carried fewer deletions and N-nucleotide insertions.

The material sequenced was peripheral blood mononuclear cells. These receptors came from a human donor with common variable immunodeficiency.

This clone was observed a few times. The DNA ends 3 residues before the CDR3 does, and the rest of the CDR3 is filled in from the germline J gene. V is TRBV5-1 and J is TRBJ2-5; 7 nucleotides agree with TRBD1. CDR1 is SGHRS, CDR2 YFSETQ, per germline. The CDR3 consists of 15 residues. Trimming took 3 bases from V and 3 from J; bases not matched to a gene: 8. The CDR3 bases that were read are TGCGCCAGCAGCTCTCAGGGGGATGGGGAAGAGACC. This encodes CASSSQGDGEET. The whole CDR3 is CASSSQGDGEETQYF. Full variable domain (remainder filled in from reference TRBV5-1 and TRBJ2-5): KAGVTQTPRYLIKTRGQQVTLSCSPISGHRSVSWYQQTPGQGLQFLFEYFSETQRNKGNFPGRFSGRQFSNSRSEMNVSTLELGDSALYLCASSSQGDGEETQYFGPGTRLLVL.

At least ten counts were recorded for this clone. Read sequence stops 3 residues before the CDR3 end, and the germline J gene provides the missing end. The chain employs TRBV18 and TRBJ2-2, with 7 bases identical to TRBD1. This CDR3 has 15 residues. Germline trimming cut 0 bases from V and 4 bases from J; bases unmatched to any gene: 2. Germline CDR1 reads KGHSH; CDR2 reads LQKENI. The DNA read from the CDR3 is TGTGCCAGCTCACCACCCACAGGGGCCACCGGGGAG. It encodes CASSPPTGATGE. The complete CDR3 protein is CASSPPTGATGELFF.

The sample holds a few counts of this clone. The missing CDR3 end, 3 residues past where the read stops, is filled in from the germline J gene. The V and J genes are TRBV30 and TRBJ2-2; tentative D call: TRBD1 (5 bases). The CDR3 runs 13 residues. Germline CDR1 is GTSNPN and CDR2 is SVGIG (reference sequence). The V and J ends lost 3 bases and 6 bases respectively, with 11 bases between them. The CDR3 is CAWSPTAPGELFF. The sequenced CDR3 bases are TGTGCCTGGAGCCCGACAGCCCCCGGGGAG.

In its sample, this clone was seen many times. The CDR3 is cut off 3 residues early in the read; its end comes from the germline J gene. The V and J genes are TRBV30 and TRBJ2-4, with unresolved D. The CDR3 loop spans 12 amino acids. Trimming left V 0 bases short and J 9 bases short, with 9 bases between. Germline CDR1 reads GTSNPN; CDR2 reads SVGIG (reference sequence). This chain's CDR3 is CAWSVGFGIQYF. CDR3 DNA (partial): TGTGCCTGGAGTGTAGGTTTTGGCATT.

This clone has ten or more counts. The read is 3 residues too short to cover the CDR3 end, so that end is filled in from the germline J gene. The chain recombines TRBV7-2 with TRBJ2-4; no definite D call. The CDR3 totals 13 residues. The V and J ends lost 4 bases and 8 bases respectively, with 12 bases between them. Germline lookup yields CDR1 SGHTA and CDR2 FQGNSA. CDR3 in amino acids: CASSSSDLYIQYF. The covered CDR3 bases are TGTGCCAGCAGCTCCTCTGACTTATACATT.

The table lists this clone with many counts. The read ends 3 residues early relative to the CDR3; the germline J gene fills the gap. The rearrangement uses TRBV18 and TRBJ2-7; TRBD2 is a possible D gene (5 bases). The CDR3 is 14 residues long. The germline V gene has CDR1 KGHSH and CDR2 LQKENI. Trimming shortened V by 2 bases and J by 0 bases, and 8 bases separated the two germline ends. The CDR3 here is CASSPGLSSYEQYF. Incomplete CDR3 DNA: TGTGCCAGCTCACCAGGACTTAGCTCCTACGAG.

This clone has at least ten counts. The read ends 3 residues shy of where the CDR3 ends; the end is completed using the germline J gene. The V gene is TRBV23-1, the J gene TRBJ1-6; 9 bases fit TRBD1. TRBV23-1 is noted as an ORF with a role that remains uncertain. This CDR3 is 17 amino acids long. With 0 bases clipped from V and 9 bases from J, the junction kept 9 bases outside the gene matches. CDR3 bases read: TGCGCCAGCAGTCAATCCGTTATACAGGGGGCAGGTTCACCC. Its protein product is CASSQSVIQGAGSP. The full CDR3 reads CASSQSVIQGAGSPLHF.

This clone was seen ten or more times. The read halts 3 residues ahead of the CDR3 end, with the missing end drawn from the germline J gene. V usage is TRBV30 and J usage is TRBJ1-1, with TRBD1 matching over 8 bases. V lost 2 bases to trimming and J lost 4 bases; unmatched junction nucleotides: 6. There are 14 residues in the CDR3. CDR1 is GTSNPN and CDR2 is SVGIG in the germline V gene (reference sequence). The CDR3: CAWSQRTGTTEAFF. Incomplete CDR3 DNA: TGTGCCTGGAGTCAGCGGACAGGGACCACTGAA.

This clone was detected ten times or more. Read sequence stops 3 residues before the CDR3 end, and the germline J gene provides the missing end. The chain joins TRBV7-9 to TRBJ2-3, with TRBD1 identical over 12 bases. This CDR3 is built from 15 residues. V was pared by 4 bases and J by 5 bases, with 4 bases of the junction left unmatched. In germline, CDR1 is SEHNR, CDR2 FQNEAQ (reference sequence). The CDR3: CASSSRDRGRDTQYF. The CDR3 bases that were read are TGTGCCAGCAGCTCCCGGGACAGGGGGCGAGATACG.

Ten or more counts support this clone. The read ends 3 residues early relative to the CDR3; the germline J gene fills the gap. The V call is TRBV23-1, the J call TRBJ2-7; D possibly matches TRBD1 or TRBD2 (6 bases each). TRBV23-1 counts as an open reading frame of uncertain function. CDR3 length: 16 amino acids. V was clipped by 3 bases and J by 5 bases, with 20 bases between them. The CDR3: CASSHTRQEGADEQYF. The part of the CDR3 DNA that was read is TGCGCCAGCAGTCATACGAGACAGGAGGGCGCGGACGAG.

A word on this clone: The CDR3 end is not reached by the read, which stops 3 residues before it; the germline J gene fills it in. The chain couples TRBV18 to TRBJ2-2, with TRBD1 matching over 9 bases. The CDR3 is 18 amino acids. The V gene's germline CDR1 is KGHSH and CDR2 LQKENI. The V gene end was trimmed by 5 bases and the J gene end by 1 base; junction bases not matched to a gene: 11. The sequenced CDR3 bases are TGTGCCAGCTCATGGGATCTTCCGGGACAGGGGAACACCGGGGAG. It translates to CASSWDLPGQGNTGE. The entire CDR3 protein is CASSWDLPGQGNTGELFF.

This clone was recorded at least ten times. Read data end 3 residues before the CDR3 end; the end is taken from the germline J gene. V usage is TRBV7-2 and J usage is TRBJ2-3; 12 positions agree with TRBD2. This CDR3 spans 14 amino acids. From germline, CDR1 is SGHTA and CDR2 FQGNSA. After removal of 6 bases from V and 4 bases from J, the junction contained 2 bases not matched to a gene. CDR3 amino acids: CASRSSGGADTQYF. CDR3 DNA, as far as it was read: TGTGCCAGCAGATCTAGCGGGGGGGCAGATACG.

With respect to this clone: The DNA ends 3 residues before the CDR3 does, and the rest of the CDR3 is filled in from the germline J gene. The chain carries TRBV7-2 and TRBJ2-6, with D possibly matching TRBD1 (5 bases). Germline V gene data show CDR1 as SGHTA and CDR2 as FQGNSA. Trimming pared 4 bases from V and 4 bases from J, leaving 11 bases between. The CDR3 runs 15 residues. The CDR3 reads CASSSRVLGANVLTF. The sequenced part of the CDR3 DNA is TGTGCCAGCAGCTCCAGGGTGCTCGGGGCCAACGTC.

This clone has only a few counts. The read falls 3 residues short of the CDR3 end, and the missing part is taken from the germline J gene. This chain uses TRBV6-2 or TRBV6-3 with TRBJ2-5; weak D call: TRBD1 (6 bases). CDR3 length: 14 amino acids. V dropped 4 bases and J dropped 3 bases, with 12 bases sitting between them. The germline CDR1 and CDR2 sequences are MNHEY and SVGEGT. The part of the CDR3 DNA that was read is TGTGCCAGCAGTTCGGTAAAGGGGGAAGAGACC. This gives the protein CASSSVKGEET. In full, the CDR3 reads CASSSVKGEETQYF.

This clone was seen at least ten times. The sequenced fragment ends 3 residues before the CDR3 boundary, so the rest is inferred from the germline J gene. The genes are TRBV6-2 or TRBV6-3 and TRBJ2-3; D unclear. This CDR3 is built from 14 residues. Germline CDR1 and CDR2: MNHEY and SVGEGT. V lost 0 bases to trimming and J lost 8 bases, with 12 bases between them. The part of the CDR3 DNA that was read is TGTGCCAGCAGTTACTCCCCTCTAGTTCGTACG. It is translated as CASSYSPLVRT. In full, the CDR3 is CASSYSPLVRTQYF.

This CDR3 reads CASTRDRGNGIRGYTF. The sequenced part of the CDR3 DNA is TGTGCCAGCACACGGGACAGGGGAAATGGAATAAGGGGC. The J gene is TRBJ1-2, the V gene TRBV2; TRBD1 matches at 10 bases. Read sequence stops 3 residues before the CDR3 end, and the germline J gene provides the missing end. Germline CDR1 reads SNHLY; CDR2 reads FYNNEI. The CDR3 is 16 residues long.

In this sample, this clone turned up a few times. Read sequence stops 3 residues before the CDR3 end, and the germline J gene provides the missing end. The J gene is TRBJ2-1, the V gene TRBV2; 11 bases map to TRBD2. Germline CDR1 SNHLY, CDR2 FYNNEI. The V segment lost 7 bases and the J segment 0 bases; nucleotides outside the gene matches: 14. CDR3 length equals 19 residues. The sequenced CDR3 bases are TGTGCCAGCACCCCGAGAAGGCTAGCGGGAGGTAGCTCCTACAATGAG. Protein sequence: CASTPRRLAGGSSYNE. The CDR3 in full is CASTPRRLAGGSSYNEQFF. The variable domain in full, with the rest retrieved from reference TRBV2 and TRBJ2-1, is EPEVTQTPSHQVTQMGQEVILRCVPISNHLYFYWYRQILGQKVEFLVSFYNNEISEKSEIFDDQFSVERPDGSNFTLKIRSTKLEDSAMYFCASTPRRLAGGSSYNEQFFGPGTRLTVL.

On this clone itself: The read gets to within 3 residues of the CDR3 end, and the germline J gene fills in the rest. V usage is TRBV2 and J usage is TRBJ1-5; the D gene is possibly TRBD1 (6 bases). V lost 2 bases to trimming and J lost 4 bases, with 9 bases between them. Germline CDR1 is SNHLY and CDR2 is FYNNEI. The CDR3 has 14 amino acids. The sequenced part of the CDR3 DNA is TGTGCCAGCAGTGAACAGGGGAGAAATCAGCCC. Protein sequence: CASSEQGRNQP. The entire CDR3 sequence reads CASSEQGRNQPQHF.

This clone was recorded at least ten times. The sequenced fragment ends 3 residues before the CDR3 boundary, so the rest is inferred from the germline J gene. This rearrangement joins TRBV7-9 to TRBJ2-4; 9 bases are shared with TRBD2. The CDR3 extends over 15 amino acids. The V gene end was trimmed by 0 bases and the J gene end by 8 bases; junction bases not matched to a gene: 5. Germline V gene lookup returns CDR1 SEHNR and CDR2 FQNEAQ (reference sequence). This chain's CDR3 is CASSLALSGSHIQYF. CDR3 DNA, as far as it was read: TGTGCCAGCAGCTTAGCTCTTAGCGGGAGCCACATT.

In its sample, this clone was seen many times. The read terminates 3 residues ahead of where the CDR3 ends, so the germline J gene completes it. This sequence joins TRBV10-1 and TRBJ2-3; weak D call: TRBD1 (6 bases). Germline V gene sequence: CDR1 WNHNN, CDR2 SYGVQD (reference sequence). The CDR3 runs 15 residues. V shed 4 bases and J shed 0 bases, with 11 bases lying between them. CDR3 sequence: CASSGTASSTDTQYF. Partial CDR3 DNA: TGCGCCAGCAGTGGGACAGCCTCGAGCACAGATACG.

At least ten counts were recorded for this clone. The CDR3 DNA, read in part, is TGTGCCAGCAGCAAACCGGGACTAGCGGACTCCTACGAG. This codes for CASSKPGLADSYE. The entire CDR3 sequence reads CASSKPGLADSYEQYF. The rearrangement joins TRBV7-8 to TRBJ2-7; 11 bases match TRBD2. The missing CDR3 end, 3 residues past where the read stops, is filled in from the germline J gene. CDR1 and CDR2 from the germline V gene are SGHVS and FQNEAQ. J lost 0 bases, V lost 5 bases, and 6 bases had no gene match. The CDR3 contains 16 residues.

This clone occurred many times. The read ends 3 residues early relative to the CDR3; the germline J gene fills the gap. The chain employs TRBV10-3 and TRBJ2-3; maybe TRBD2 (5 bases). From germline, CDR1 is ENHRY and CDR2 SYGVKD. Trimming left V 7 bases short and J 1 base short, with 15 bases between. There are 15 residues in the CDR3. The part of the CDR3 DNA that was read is TGTGCCATCACCAACACTCCCGGGGGCACAGATACG. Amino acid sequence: CAITNTPGGTDT. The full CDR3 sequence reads CAITNTPGGTDTQYF.

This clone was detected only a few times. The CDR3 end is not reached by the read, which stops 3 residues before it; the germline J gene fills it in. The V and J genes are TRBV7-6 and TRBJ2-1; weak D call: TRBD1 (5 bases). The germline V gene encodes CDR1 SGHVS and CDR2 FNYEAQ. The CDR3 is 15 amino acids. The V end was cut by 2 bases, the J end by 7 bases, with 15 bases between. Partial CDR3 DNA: TGTGCCAGCAGCTTATTTCAACCCAGGGCTAATGAG. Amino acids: CASSLFQPRANE. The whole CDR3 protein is CASSLFQPRANEQFF. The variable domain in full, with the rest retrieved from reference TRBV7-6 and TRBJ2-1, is GAGVSQSPRYKVTKRGQDVALRCDPISGHVSLYWYRQALGQGPEFLTYFNYEAQQDKSGLPNDRFSAERPEGSISTLTIQRTEQRDSAMYRCASSLFQPRANEQFFGPGTRLTVL.

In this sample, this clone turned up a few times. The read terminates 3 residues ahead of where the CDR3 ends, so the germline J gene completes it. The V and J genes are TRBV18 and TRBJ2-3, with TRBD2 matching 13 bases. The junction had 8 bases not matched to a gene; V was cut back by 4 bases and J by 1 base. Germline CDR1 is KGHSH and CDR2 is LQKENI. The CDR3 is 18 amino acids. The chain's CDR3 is CASSQRTSGSQGTDTQYF. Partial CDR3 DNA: TGTGCCAGCTCACAACGGACTAGCGGGAGCCAAGGCACAGATACG.

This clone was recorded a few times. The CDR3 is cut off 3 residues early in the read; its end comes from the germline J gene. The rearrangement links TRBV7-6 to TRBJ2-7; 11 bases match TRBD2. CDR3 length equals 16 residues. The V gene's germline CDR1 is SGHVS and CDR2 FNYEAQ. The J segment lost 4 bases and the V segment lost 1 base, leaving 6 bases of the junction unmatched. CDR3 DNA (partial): TGTGCCAGCAGCTTAGAGTCTGGGACTAGCGGTTACGAG. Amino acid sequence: CASSLESGTSGYE. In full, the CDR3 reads CASSLESGTSGYEQYF.

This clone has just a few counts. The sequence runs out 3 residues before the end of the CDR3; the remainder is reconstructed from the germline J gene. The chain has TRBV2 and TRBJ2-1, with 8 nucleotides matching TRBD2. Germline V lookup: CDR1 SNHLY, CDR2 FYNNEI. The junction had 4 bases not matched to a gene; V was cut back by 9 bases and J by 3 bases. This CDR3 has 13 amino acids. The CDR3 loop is CASFSGNYNEQFF. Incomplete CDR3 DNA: TGTGCCAGTTTTAGCGGGAACTACAATGAG. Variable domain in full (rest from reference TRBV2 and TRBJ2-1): EPEVTQTPSHQVTQMGQEVILRCVPISNHLYFYWYRQILGQKVEFLVSFYNNEISEKSEIFDDQFSVERPDGSNFTLKIRSTKLEDSAMYFCASFSGNYNEQFFGPGTRLTVL.

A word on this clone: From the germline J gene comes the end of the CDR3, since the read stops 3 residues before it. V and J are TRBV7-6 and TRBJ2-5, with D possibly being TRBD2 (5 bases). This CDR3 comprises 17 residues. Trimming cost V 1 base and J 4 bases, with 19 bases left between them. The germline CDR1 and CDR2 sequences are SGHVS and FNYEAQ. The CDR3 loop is CASSLGIRGSGGETQYF. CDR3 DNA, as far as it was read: TGTGCCAGCAGCTTAGGAATCCGGGGTTCAGGTGGAGAGACC. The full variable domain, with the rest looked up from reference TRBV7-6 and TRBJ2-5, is GAGVSQSPRYKVTKRGQDVALRCDPISGHVSLYWYRQALGQGPEFLTYFNYEAQQDKSGLPNDRFSAERPEGSISTLTIQRTEQRDSAMYRCASSLGIRGSGGETQYFGPGTRLLVL.